This T cell receptor (beta chain) was identified in a study of blood T cell repertoires in COVID-19. Germline V lookup: CDR1 KGHSH, CDR2 LQKENI. V shed 2 bases, J shed 8 bases, and the junction held 6 bases outside the gene matches. This CDR3 spans 15 amino acids. Per the original data handling: From reference gene primer amplification, estimates of nucleated cell counts were derived. TCRdb keeps only in-frame clones here, not all; method: immunoSEQ multiplex PCR. D and trimming were read from the DNA, whereas the V and J calls and clone size are those reported in that table. The repertoire consists of tens of thousands of clones, with 85% to 90% occurring once and the leading ten covering roughly 8%.

Sequencing was carried out using peripheral blood. The V gene is TRBV18, the J gene TRBJ1-6, with TRBD1 matching 7 bases. This receptor was obtained from a human donor with active COVID-19. The donor label of this sample is uncertain. The CDR3 DNA reads TGTGCCAGCTCACCAAGACAGGGCCGGGATTCACCCCTCCACTTT. Its protein product is CASSPRQGRDSPLHF.